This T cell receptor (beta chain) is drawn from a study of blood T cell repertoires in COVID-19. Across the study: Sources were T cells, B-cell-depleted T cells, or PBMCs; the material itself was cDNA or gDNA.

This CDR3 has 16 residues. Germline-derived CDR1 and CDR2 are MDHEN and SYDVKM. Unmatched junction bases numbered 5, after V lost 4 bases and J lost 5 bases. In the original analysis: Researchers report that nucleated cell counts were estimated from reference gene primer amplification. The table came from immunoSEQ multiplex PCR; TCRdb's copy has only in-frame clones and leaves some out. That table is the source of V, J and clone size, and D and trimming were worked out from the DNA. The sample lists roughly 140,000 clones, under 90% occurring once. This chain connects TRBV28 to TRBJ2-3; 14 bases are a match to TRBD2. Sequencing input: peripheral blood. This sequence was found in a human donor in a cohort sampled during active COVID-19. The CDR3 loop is CASSSRGLAGGDTQYF. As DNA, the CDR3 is TGTGCCAGCAGTTCCCGCGGACTAGCGGGAGGAGATACGCAGTATTTT.